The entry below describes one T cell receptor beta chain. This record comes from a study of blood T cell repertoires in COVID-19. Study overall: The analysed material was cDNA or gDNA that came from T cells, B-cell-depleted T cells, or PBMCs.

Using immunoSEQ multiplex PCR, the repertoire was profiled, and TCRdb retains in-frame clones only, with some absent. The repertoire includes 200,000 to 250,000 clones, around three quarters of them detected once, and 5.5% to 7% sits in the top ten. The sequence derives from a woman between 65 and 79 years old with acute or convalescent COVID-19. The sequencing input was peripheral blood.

The CDR3 loop is CASSLDGGGTYNEQFF. DNA of the CDR3: TGTGCCAGCAGCTTAGATGGCGGGGGCACGTACAATGAGCAGTTCTTC. V usage is TRBV11-2 and J usage is TRBJ2-1; D possibly corresponds to TRBD2 (7 bases). Germline-derived CDR1 and CDR2 are SGHAT and FQNNGV. V lost 0 bases, J lost 4 bases, and 13 bases lay in between. The length of the CDR3 is 16 residues.